The sample holds a few counts of the clone carrying this T cell receptor beta chain. Its antigen remains unidentified. Other nucleotide sequences in the sample specify the same CDR3. Method: immunoSEQ multiplex PCR; TCRdb's copy keeps in-frame clones and lacks some. The sample contains fewer than 50,000 clones, around four fifths of which appear only once. Germline V CDR1 and CDR2: MNHEY, SVGAGI. The CDR3 sequence is 15 residues long. The V gene end was trimmed by 4 bases and the J gene end by 5 bases; junction bases not matched to a gene: 9. This sample was included in a study of vaccination effects on CD4 cells after COVID-19. Before any sequencing was done, the ViraFEST assay used viral peptide pools to expand antigen-specific CD4+ T cells. Isolation of CD4+ T cells took place after more than 9 days of culture. Participants got two doses of BNT162b2 or mRNA-1273 vaccine.

The clonotype comes from a human donor who received a COVID-19 vaccine. Some clones in this sample may be carry-over from other donors' samples. The sequenced sample was CD4+ T cells from PBMCs cultured with HCoV-NL63 spike peptides, obtained after COVID-19 vaccination. The chain is built from TRBV6-5 and TRBJ2-5, with 8 bases lining up with TRBD2. The CDR3 loop reads CASSSLSGGRETQYF. The CDR3 DNA follows: TGTGCCAGCAGTTCCCTTTCGGGGGGGCGGGAGACCCAGTACTTC.